Listed here are 22 T cell receptor beta chains from one sample, sequenced in a study of cytomegalovirus exposure and HLA in healthy donors. In the PCR, 60 Vbeta and 13 Jbeta primers were used. Clones were sequenced by immunoSEQ multiplex PCR, and TCRdb holds only the in-frame ones, with some missing. Of about 160,000 clones listed, roughly 80% are singletons. Sample: PBMCs. Receptors were obtained from a man aged 45-65 years in good health and CMV-seropositive.

The chain uses TRBV15 and TRBJ2-7; 7 bases align to TRBD1. The CDR3 contains 17 residues. In germline, CDR1 is LNHNV, CDR2 YYDKDF (reference sequence). V trimming: 0 bases; J trimming: 3 bases; junction bases outside the gene matches: 11. CDR3 residues: CATSRDAPRGLFYEQYF. CDR3 DNA sequence: TGTGCCACCAGCAGAGATGCACCCAGGGGGTTGTTCTACGAGCAGTACTTC.

The chain has TRBV30 and TRBJ1-5; maybe TRBD1 (5 bases). The CDR3 sequence is 13 residues long. Between the trimmed V and J ends, which lost 1 base and 3 bases, there was a span of 7 bases. Germline CDR1 is GTSNPN and CDR2 is SVGIG (reference sequence). CDR3 DNA sequence: TGTGCCTGGAGTGGACAGATCAATCAGCCCCAGCATTTT. This encodes CAWSGQINQPQHF.

The CDR3 region has the DNA TGCAGCGTAGGGGGTCGGTCCGCCTACGAGCAGTACTTC. Translation: CSVGGRSAYEQYF. The rearrangement links TRBV29-1 to TRBJ2-7; D possibly corresponds to TRBD1 (6 bases). CDR1 and CDR2 from the germline V gene are SQVTM and ANQGSEA. The CDR3 totals 13 residues. The V gene lost 6 bases and the J gene lost 2 bases, with 14 bases spanning the gap.

The chain combines TRBV10-3 with TRBJ2-7; TRBD1 agrees at 8 bases. The V and J ends lost 3 bases and 7 bases, in that order; junction bases with no gene match: 5. Germline V CDR1 and CDR2: ENHRY, SYGVKD. This CDR3 has 13 residues. The CDR3 protein is CAISDGRGQEQYF. The CDR3 DNA reads as TGTGCCATCAGTGATGGCAGGGGGCAAGAGCAGTACTTC.

The chain recombines TRBV28 with TRBJ2-7, with D unclear. With 1 base removed from V and 9 bases from J, the gap between germline ends came to 10 bases. Looked up from germline, CDR1 is MDHEN and CDR2 is SYDVKM. The CDR3 extends over 12 amino acids. The CDR3 nucleotides read TGTGCCAGCAGTTTATCTACGAGAGGGCAGTACTTC. Translating gives CASSLSTRGQYF.

V and J are TRBV7-9 and TRBJ2-7, with 11 bases that match TRBD2. Germline V gene sequence: CDR1 SEHNR, CDR2 FQNEAQ (reference sequence). This CDR3 contains 16 residues. With 6 bases clipped from V and 0 bases from J, the junction kept 7 bases outside the gene matches. In DNA form, the CDR3 reads TGTGCCAGCAGTTTTACTAGCGGGGGAAGCTCCTACGAGCAGTACTTC. Protein: CASSFTSGGSSYEQYF.

As for this clone: The germline gene is not matched at one end of the junction; a read error may be the cause. V and J are TRBV4-3 and TRBJ2-6; the D gene is possibly TRBD1 (5 bases). Per the germline V gene, CDR1 is LGHNA and CDR2 is YSLEER. There are 20 residues in the CDR3. CDR3 amino acids: CASSQDWMGQTTAGANGLTF. The CDR3 region has the DNA TGCGCCAGCAGCCAAGATTGGATGGGCCAGACCACGGCTGGGGCCAACGGCCTGACTTTC.

This chain uses TRBV19 with TRBJ2-7; 8 nucleotides agree with TRBD1. This CDR3 region has 16 residues. Trimming cost V 5 bases and J 0 bases; bases outside gene matches: 9. In germline, CDR1 is LNHDA, CDR2 SQIVND (reference sequence). CDR3: CASSLPGQAASYEQYF. For the CDR3, the DNA is TGTGCCAGTAGTCTCCCGGGACAGGCGGCCTCCTACGAGCAGTACTTC.

Points on this clone: A junction boundary mismatches the germline segment, possibly from a read error. This chain links TRBV28 with TRBJ2-6; D is perhaps TRBD2 (6 bases). There are 15 residues in the CDR3. Per the germline V gene, CDR1 is MDHEN and CDR2 is SYDVKM. The CDR3 nucleotides are TGTGCCAGCAGTTTCTGGGACTCTGGGGCCAACGGCCTGACTTTC. Translated, it gives CASSFWDSGANGLTF.

This chain uses TRBV10-3 with TRBJ2-3, with TRBD2 matching over 11 bases. V lost 0 bases, J lost 2 bases, and 10 bases stayed unmatched. The CDR3 is 19 amino acids. Looked up from germline, CDR1 is ENHRY and CDR2 is SYGVKD. In DNA, the CDR3 is TGTGCCATCAGTGAGTCGAGGCTAGCGGGGGGTGCCAACACAGATACGCAGTATTTT. Its protein product is CAISESRLAGGANTDTQYF.

This CDR3 reads CASSVLAGTQETQYF. CDR3 in DNA: TGTGCCAGCAGTGTGCTAGCGGGGACCCAAGAGACCCAGTACTTC. This rearrangement joins TRBV6-1 to TRBJ2-5, with 9 bases identical to TRBD2. Trimming removed 4 bases from V and 1 base from J; junction bases left unmatched: 4. CDR1 and CDR2 (germline): MNHNS, SASEGT. This CDR3 has 15 amino acids.

The CDR3 DNA reads as TGCAGCGCCCAGAGTCAGGACAGGGACGAAAAACTGTTTTTT. It yields the protein CSAQSQDRDEKLFF. The chain carries TRBV29-1 and TRBJ1-4; 8 bases align to TRBD1. V lost 7 bases to trimming and J lost 8 bases; unmatched junction nucleotides: 12. The CDR3 runs to 14 residues. Germline-derived CDR1 and CDR2 are SQVTM and ANQGSEA.

J is TRBJ2-1 and V is TRBV27, with D unclear. The length of the CDR3 is 13 residues. With 2 bases removed from V and 3 bases from J, the gap between germline ends came to 5 bases. Per germline, CDR1 MNHEY and CDR2 SMNVEV (reference sequence). The CDR3 is CASSLGSYNEQFF. CDR3 sequence (DNA): TGTGCCAGCAGTTTAGGTAGCTACAATGAGCAGTTCTTC.

There are a few counts of this clone. This chain uses TRBV9 with TRBJ1-6, with 11 bases fitting TRBD1. The V segment lost 4 bases and the J segment 8 bases; nucleotides outside the gene matches: 11. CDR3 length: 17 residues. Germline assignment: CDR1 SGDLS and CDR2 YYNGEE. The CDR3 sequence: CASSTSEGTGGYSPLHF. In nucleotides, the CDR3 is TGTGCCAGCAGCACCAGTGAGGGGACAGGGGGATATTCACCCCTCCACTTT.

The CDR3 DNA follows: TGTGCCACCAGCAGAGAAGCACAGATCCAAGAGACCCAGTACTTC. Its translation is CATSREAQIQETQYF. This chain joins TRBV15 and TRBJ2-5, with D uncertain. In germline, CDR1 is LNHNV, CDR2 YYDKDF (reference sequence). CDR3 length: 15 amino acids. V was cut by 0 bases and J by 1 base, with 9 bases left in between. Full variable domain (missing parts from reference TRBV15 and TRBJ2-5): DAMVIQNPRYQVTQFGKPVTLSCSQTLNHNVMYWYQQKSSQAPKLLFHYYDKDFNNEADTPDNFQSRRPNTSFCFLDIRSPGLGDTAMYLCATSREAQIQETQYFGPGTRLLVL.

The chain carries TRBV21-1 and TRBJ1-5. TRBV21-1 is reported as a pseudogene. The CDR3 has 15 residues. The CDR3 region has the DNA TGTGCCAGCCCCCGGAGGTGTAGGCGGGAGAGGCCCCAGCATTTT. This gives the protein CASPRRCRRERPQHF.

The V call is TRBV7-9, the J call TRBJ2-1, with TRBD2 matching 8 bases. The germline V gene encodes CDR1 SEHNR and CDR2 FQNEAQ (reference sequence). This CDR3 is 15 amino acids long. V lost 5 bases, J lost 2 bases, and 5 bases stayed unmatched. CDR3 in amino acids: CASSRRGATYNEQFF. The CDR3 nucleotides are TGTGCCAGCAGCCGGCGGGGGGCTACCTACAATGAGCAGTTCTTC.

The chain carries TRBV30 and TRBJ1-5, with 9 bases matching TRBD1. The CDR3 loop spans 15 amino acids. CDR1 and CDR2 from the germline V gene are GTSNPN and SVGIG (reference sequence). V was clipped by 2 bases and J by 4 bases; unmatched bases: 6. CDR3 amino acids: CAWSRTGALNQPQHF. Here the CDR3 DNA reads TGTGCCTGGAGTCGGACAGGGGCCTTAAATCAGCCCCAGCATTTT.

The chain has TRBV6-6 and TRBJ1-1, with TRBD1 identical over 8 bases. Per germline, CDR1 MNHNY and CDR2 SVGAGI (reference sequence). This CDR3 spans 15 amino acids. J gave up 6 bases and V 5 bases, and 11 bases lay outside the gene matches. The CDR3 region is CASSRTGQTGAEAFF. CDR3 sequence (DNA): TGTGCCAGCAGTAGGACAGGGCAAACTGGCGCTGAAGCTTTCTTT.

This clone was detected only a few times. The chain carries TRBV6-1 and TRBJ1-2, with 9 nucleotides matching TRBD1. The germline V gene encodes CDR1 MNHNS and CDR2 SASEGT. V dropped 7 bases and J dropped 8; count of bases not matched to a gene: 11. The CDR3 is 14 amino acids. The CDR3 loop is CASNPPGTGTGYTF. The CDR3 DNA follows: TGTGCCAGCAATCCCCCCGGGACAGGGACAGGCTACACCTTC.

The chain links TRBV30 to TRBJ1-4; no reliable D call. Trimming removed 0 bases at V and 5 bases at J, with 10 bases between. This CDR3 is 14 amino acids long. CDR1 and CDR2 from the germline V gene are GTSNPN and SVGIG (reference sequence). CDR3 protein: CAWSVQPLNEKLFF. Here the CDR3 DNA reads TGTGCCTGGAGTGTACAACCCCTGAATGAAAAACTGTTTTTT.

This clone was seen a few times. The J gene is TRBJ1-1, the V gene TRBV30, with 8 bases fitting TRBD1. Trimming at V came to 5 bases and at J to 6 bases, leaving 14 bases not matched to a gene. Germline CDR1 GTSNPN, CDR2 SVGIG (reference sequence). The CDR3 sequence is 15 residues long. CDR3 amino acids: CAWGQGRGFGAEAFF. In DNA form, the CDR3 reads TGTGCCTGGGGACAGGGAAGGGGATTTGGGGCTGAAGCTTTCTTT. The entire variable domain, with the rest obtained from reference TRBV30 and TRBJ1-1, is as follows: SQTIHQWPATLVQPVGSPLSLECTVEGTSNPNLYWYRQAAGRGLQLLFYSVGIGQISSEVPQNLSASRPQDRQFILSSKKLLLSDSGFYLCAWGQGRGFGAEAFFGQGTRLTVV.